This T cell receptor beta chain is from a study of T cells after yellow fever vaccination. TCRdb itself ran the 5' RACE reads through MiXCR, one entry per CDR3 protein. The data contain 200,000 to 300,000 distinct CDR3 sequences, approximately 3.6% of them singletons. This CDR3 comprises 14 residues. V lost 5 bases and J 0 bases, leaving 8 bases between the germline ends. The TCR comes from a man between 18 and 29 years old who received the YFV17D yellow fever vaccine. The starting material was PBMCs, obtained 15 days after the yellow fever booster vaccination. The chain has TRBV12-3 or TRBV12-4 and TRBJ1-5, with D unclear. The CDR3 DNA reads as TGTGCCAGCAGTCCCCGGTTTAGCAATCAGCCCCAGCATTTT. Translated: CASSPRFSNQPQHF.